The rows below give T cell receptor beta chains drawn from one sample of a study of blood T cell repertoires in COVID-19. TCRdb's copy holds only in-frame clones and misses some; the assay was immunoSEQ multiplex PCR. The repertoire has hundreds of thousands of clones, more than 75% of them found once; the top ten carry 1.5% to 2%. Sequencing was performed on PBMCs or T cells enriched from blood (not recorded which). The receptors originated from a woman in her forties or fifties who had recovered from COVID-19. Both conserved end residues are part of each CDR3. A D gene is named only where the DNA matches it firmly. Clone sizes are given selectively: once, few, many, or a class where the clone is expanded.

size | J | D | V | CDR3 | DNA
. | TRBJ2-3 | . | TRBV2 | CASRIRTGPALVFTQYF | TGTGCCAGCAGGATCCGGACTGGACCAGCCCTGGTGTTTACGCAGTATTTT
few | TRBJ2-3 | TRBD1 | TRBV2 | CASSISGQVTDTQYF | TGTGCCAGCAGTATTTCGGGACAGGTCACAGATACGCAGTATTTT
. | TRBJ1-6 | TRBD1 | TRBV28 | CASSSGQGNSPLHF | TGTGCCAGCAGCTCGGGACAGGGCAATTCACCCCTCCACTTT
. | TRBJ2-1 | . | TRBV24-1 | CATSNSRSAYNEQFF | TGTGCCACCAGTAATAGTCGTAGCGCCTACAATGAGCAGTTCTTC
once | TRBJ2-3 | TRBD2 | TRBV3-1/TRBV3-2 | CASSLLAGVSTDTQYF | TGTGCCAGCAGCCTACTAGCGGGAGTTTCCACAGATACGCAGTATTTT
. | TRBJ1-1 | TRBD1 | TRBV30 | CAQEGQVDTEAFF | TGTGCACAGGAGGGACAGGTGGACACTGAAGCTTTCTTT
once | TRBJ1-2 | TRBD1 | TRBV27 | CASSLTGTGFYGYTF | TGTGCCAGCAGTTTGACCGGGACAGGGTTCTATGGCTACACCTTC
. | TRBJ2-1 | TRBD2 | TRBV7-3 | CASSFSGGYNEQFF | TGTGCCAGCAGCTTTTCGGGAGGCTACAATGAGCAGTTCTTC
. | TRBJ1-1 | . | TRBV3-1/TRBV3-2 | CASSLGQKNTEAFF | TGTGCCAGCAGCCTAGGACAGAAGAACACTGAAGCTTTCTTT
. | TRBJ2-1 | . | TRBV5-4 | CASSLVGGNEQFF | TGTGCCAGCAGCTTGGTCGGGGGCAATGAGCAGTTCTTC
. | TRBJ1-3 | . | TRBV27 | CASSVTLGNTIYF | TGTGCCAGCAGCGTTACTCTTGGAAACACCATATATTTT
. | TRBJ1-5 | . | TRBV18 | CASSPSRNQPQHF | TGTGCCAGCTCACCATCCAGAAATCAGCCCCAGCATTTT
. | TRBJ2-1 | . | TRBV7-9 | CASSLGTRDFNEQFF | TGTGCCAGCAGCTTAGGGACTCGGGATTTCAATGAGCAGTTCTTC
. | TRBJ1-1 | . | TRBV19 | CASRIDRNTEAFF | TGTGCCAGTAGGATCGACAGGAACACTGAAGCTTTCTTT
once | TRBJ2-7 | TRBD2 | TRBV5-1 | CASSIRTSGSSYEQYF | TGCGCCAGCAGCATAAGGACTAGCGGGAGCTCCTACGAGCAGTACTTC
once | TRBJ2-3 | TRBD2 | TRBV9 | CASSVGTSGDTQYF | TGTGCCAGCAGCGTAGGGACTAGTGGAGATACGCAGTATTTT
. | TRBJ2-1 | TRBD2 | TRBV7-6 | CASSLGGGGLVSVYNEQFF | TGTGCCAGCAGCTTAGGGGGCGGGGGACTAGTATCAGTATACAATGAGCAGTTCTTC
. | TRBJ1-6 | . | TRBV5-4 | CASSIDSNSPLHF | TGTGCCAGCAGCATAGATAGCAACTCACCCCTCCACTTT
. | TRBJ1-5 | . | TRBV2 | CASSETRPDQPQHF | TGTGCCAGCAGTGAGACTCGTCCGGATCAGCCCCAGCATTTT
. | TRBJ2-3 | TRBD2 | TRBV27 | CASSLSPGLAGTLF | TGTGCCAGCAGTTTATCCCCGGGACTAGCGGGAACGTTGTTT
once | TRBJ2-1 | TRBD2 | TRBV6-1 | CASSEGPAGAMAYEQFF | TGTGCCAGCAGTGAAGGTCCAGCGGGAGCAATGGCATATGAGCAGTTCTTC
. | TRBJ2-7 | . | TRBV18 | CASSNKGTIPSYEQYF | TGTGCCAGCTCAAATAAGGGGACAATCCCTTCCTACGAGCAGTACTTC
. | TRBJ1-2 | . | TRBV29-1 | CSVEGGNYYGYTF | TGCAGCGTTGAAGGAGGCAATTACTATGGCTACACCTTC
. | TRBJ1-6 | . | TRBV18 | CASSPNYNSPLHF | TGTGCCAGCTCACCCAACTATAATTCACCCCTCCACTTT
. | TRBJ1-2 | . | TRBV5-1 | CASSFGGAYGYTF | TGCGCCAGCAGCTTTGGAGGGGCCTATGGCTACACCTTC
. | TRBJ1-2 | . | TRBV5-1 | CASSLEQYYGYTF | TGCGCCAGCAGCTTGGAACAGTACTATGGCTACACCTTC
once | TRBJ2-2 | TRBD2 | TRBV10-2 | CASHPVSGRSANTGELFF | TGCGCCAGCCATCCGGTTAGCGGGAGGAGCGCGAACACCGGGGAGCTGTTTTTT
few | TRBJ2-2 | TRBD2 | TRBV5-1 | CASAELAASNTGELFF | TGCGCCAGCGCGGAACTAGCGGCGTCGAACACCGGGGAGCTGTTTTTT
. | TRBJ1-2 | TRBD1 | TRBV24-1 | CATSRTGGWVLYGYTF | TGTGCCACCAGCAGGACAGGGGGCTGGGTACTCTATGGCTACACCTTC
. | TRBJ2-1 | TRBD2 | TRBV7-9 | CASSFTGTSGSYNEQFF | TGTGCCAGCAGCTTTACCGGGACTAGCGGGTCCTACAATGAGCAGTTCTTC
few | TRBJ1-1 | . | TRBV5-6 | CASSPTVNRRLNTEAFF | TGTGCCAGCAGCCCCACAGTTAACAGACGGTTGAACACTGAAGCTTTCTTT
. | TRBJ1-1 | . | TRBV7-2 | CASSFRSWGDTEAFF | TGTGCCAGCAGCTTCAGAAGTTGGGGGGACACTGAAGCTTTCTTT
once | TRBJ2-3 | . | TRBV20-1 | CRAKGADTQYF | TGCAGGGCAAAGGGGGCAGATACGCAGTATTTT
. | TRBJ2-7 | TRBD2 | TRBV4-2 | CASRKGLAGGPYEQYF | TGTGCCAGCAGGAAAGGACTAGCGGGAGGCCCCTACGAGCAGTACTTC
. | TRBJ2-2 | TRBD1 | TRBV24-1 | CATSDGDRHTGELFF | TGTGCCACCAGTGATGGGGACAGACACACCGGGGAGCTGTTTTTT
. | TRBJ1-1 | . | TRBV7-2 | CASSFTPTGSEAFF | TGTGCCAGCAGCTTTACTCCGACAGGTTCTGAAGCTTTCTTT
. | TRBJ1-4 | TRBD1 | TRBV18 | CASSPSKGANEKLFF | TGTGCCAGCTCACCGTCGAAGGGGGCGAATGAAAAACTGTTTTTT
few | TRBJ1-3 | TRBD1 | TRBV30 | CAWGGDSGNTIYF | TGTGCCTGGGGGGGGGACAGCGGAAACACCATATATTTT
few | TRBJ2-1 | . | TRBV11-2 | CASSLDIPNEQFF | TGTGCCAGCAGCTTGGACATACCTAATGAGCAGTTCTTC
. | TRBJ2-7 | TRBD2 | TRBV27 | CASRGSGKSTYEQYF | TGTGCCAGCAGGGGTAGCGGGAAGTCTACCTACGAGCAGTACTTC
. | TRBJ1-5 | . | TRBV29-1 | CSGYRDGQPQHF | TGCAGCGGGTACAGGGACGGTCAGCCCCAGCATTTT
. | TRBJ1-3 | TRBD1 | TRBV19 | CASRQGRSSGNTIYF | TGTGCCAGCAGACAGGGACGAAGCTCTGGAAACACCATATATTTT
. | TRBJ2-5 | TRBD2 | TRBV5-8 | CASSQGLAGAQETQYF | TGTGCCAGCAGCCAGGGACTAGCGGGAGCACAAGAGACCCAGTACTTC
few | TRBJ1-1 | . | TRBV30 | CAWSVGGKGTEAFF | TGTGCCTGGAGTGTAGGAGGGAAGGGCACTGAAGCTTTCTTT
. | TRBJ2-7 | . | TRBV27 | CASSPSPTGLSKYEQYF | TGTGCCAGCAGTCCGTCGCCGACAGGTCTTTCCAAGTACGAGCAGTACTTC
. | TRBJ2-7 | TRBD2 | TRBV28 | CASSSPGTSGSSGDF | TGTGCCAGCAGTTCACCGGGGACTAGCGGGAGCAGTGGAGACTTC
few | TRBJ1-2 | . | TRBV7-3 | CASTRGPPRAYYGYTF | TGTGCCAGCACCCGAGGTCCCCCCAGGGCCTATTATGGCTACACCTTC
. | TRBJ1-2 | . | TRBV5-6 | CASSPQGGANYGYTF | TGTGCCAGCAGCCCGCAGGGAGGTGCTAACTATGGCTACACCTTC
. | TRBJ1-5 | TRBD1 | TRBV4-3 | CASSPGQGYQPQHF | TGCGCCAGCAGCCCGGGACAGGGGTATCAGCCCCAGCATTTT
. | TRBJ2-2 | . | TRBV25-1 | CASSPINGGELFF | TGTGCCAGCAGTCCTATTAACGGCGGGGAGCTGTTTTTT
once | TRBJ1-2 | . | TRBV18 | CASSPRQGSPRSEGYTF | TGTGCCAGCTCACCACGGCAGGGTTCCCCAAGGAGTGAGGGCTACACCTTC
once | TRBJ2-6 | . | TRBV7-3 | CASSLPRGPGANVLTF | TGTGCCAGCAGCCTCCCCAGGGGACCTGGGGCCAACGTCCTGACTTTC
. | TRBJ1-1 | . | TRBV11-2 | CASSPFYWTDMNTEAFF | TGTGCCAGCAGCCCCTTCTATTGGACAGACATGAACACTGAAGCTTTCTTT
. | TRBJ1-1 | . | TRBV13 | CASSLVAGRTEAFF | TGTGCCAGCAGCTTAGTTGCAGGGAGGACTGAAGCTTTCTTT
. | TRBJ2-1 | TRBD2 | TRBV15 | CATSISGRSPNEQFF | TGTGCCACCAGCATTAGCGGGAGAAGCCCCAATGAGCAGTTCTTC